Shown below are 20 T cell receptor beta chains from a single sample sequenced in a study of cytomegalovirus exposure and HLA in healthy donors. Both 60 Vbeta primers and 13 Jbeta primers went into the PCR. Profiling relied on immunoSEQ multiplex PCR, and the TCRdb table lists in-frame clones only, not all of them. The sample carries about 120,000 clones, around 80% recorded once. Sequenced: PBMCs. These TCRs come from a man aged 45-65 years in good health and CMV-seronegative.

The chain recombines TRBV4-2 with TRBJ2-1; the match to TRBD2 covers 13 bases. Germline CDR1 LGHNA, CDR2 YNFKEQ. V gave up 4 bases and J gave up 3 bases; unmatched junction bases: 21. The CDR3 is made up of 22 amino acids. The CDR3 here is CASSPSGPRWTSGSKNYNEQFF. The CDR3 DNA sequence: TGTGCCAGCAGCCCCTCCGGGCCGCGCTGGACTAGCGGGAGTAAGAACTACAATGAGCAGTTCTTC.

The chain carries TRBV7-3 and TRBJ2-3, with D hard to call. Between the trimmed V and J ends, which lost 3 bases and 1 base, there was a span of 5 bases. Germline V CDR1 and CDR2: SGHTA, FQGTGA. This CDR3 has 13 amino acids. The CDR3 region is CASSLSGTDTQYF. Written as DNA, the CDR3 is TGTGCCAGCAGCTTGTCGGGCACAGATACGCAGTATTTT.

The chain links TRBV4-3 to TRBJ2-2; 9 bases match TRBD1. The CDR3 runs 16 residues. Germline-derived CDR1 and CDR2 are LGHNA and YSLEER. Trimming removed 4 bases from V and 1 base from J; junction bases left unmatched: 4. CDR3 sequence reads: CASSLMDRGNTGELFF. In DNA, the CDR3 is TGCGCCAGCAGCCTTATGGACAGGGGGAACACCGGGGAGCTGTTTTTT.

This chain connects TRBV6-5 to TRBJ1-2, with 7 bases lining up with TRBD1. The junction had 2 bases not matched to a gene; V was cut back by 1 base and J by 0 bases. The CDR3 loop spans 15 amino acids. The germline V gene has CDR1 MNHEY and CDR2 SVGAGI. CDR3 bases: TGTGCCAGCAGTTACTGGACAGGAGCTAACTATGGCTACACCTTC. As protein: CASSYWTGANYGYTF.

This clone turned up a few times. CDR3 amino acids: CASRSGLSYGYTF. The CDR3 coding sequence is TGTGCCAGCAGGTCAGGGTTGAGCTATGGCTACACCTTC. This sequence joins TRBV5-4 and TRBJ1-2; possibly TRBD1 for D (5 bases). Germline CDR1 reads SGHNT; CDR2 reads YYREEE (reference sequence). V was shortened by 5 bases and J by 4 bases, with 12 bases between the two germline ends. The CDR3 runs to 13 residues. Together with reference TRBV5-4 and TRBJ1-2, the CDR3 gives the full variable domain: ETGVTQSPTHLIKTRGQQVTLRCSSQSGHNTVSWYQQALGQGPQFIFQYYREEENGRGNFPPRFSGLQFPNYSSELNVNALELDDSALYLCASRSGLSYGYTFGSGTRLTVV.

The CDR3 DNA is TGTGCCAGCAGCATCGGACAGGTCCAAGAGACCCAGTACTTC. Translated: CASSIGQVQETQYF. The rearrangement uses TRBV6-6 and TRBJ2-5, with 7 bases lining up with TRBD1. Germline assignment: CDR1 MNHNY and CDR2 SVGAGI (reference sequence). CDR3 size: 14 residues. V lost 6 bases and J lost 1; bases outside the gene matches: 5.

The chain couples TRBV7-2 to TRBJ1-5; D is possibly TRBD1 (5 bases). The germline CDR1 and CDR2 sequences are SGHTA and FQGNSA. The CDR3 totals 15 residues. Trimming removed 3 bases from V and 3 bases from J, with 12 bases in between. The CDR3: CASSLGTGHNQPQHF. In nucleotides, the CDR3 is TGTGCCAGCAGCTTGGGCACAGGTCACAATCAGCCCCAGCATTTT.

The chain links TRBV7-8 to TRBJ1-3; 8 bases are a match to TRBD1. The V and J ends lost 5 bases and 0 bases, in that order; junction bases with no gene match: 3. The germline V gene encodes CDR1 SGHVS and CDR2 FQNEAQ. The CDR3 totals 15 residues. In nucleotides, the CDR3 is TGTGCCAGCAGCCTACAGGGGGACTCTGGAAACACCATATATTTT. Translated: CASSLQGDSGNTIYF.

This chain's CDR3 is CASSLVDDRGDVYEQYF. For the CDR3, the DNA is TGCGCCAGCAGCTTGGTCGACGATCGGGGGGATGTATACGAGCAGTACTTC. The V and J genes are TRBV5-1 and TRBJ2-7; TRBD2 aligns across 7 bases. The CDR3 extends over 17 amino acids. Germline trimming cut 0 bases from V and 4 bases from J; bases unmatched to any gene: 13. Germline V CDR1 and CDR2: SGHRS, YFSETQ. Based on the CDR3 plus reference TRBV5-1 and TRBJ2-7, the full variable domain is KAGVTQTPRYLIKTRGQQVTLSCSPISGHRSVSWYQQTPGQGLQFLFEYFSETQRNKGNFPGRFSGRQFSNSRSEMNVSTLELGDSALYLCASSLVDDRGDVYEQYFGPGTRLTVT.

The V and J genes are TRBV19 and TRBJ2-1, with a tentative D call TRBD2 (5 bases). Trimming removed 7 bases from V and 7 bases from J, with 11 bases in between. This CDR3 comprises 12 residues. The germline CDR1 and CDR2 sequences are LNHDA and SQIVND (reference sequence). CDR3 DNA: TGTGCCAGTAACCTACTAGGGAATGAGCAGTTCTTC. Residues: CASNLLGNEQFF.

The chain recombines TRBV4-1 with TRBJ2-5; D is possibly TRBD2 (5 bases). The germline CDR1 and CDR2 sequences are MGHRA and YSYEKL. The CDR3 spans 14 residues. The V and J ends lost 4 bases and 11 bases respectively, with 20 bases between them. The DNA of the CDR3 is TGCGCCAGCAGCCCATCAAGTGGACCGTGGGAGCAGTACTTC. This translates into CASSPSSGPWEQYF.

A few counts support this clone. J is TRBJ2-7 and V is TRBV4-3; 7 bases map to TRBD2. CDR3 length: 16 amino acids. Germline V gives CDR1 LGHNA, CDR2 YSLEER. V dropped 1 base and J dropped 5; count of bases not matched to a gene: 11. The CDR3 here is CASSQGPLGAGDEQYF. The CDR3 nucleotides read TGCGCCAGCAGCCAAGGACCCCTAGGGGCGGGAGACGAGCAGTACTTC.

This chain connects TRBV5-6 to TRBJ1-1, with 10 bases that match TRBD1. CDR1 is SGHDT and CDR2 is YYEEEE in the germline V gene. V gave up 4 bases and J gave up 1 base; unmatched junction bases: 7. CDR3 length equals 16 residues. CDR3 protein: CASSPGTGARNTEAFF. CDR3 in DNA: TGTGCCAGCAGCCCCGGGACAGGGGCTCGGAACACTGAAGCTTTCTTT.

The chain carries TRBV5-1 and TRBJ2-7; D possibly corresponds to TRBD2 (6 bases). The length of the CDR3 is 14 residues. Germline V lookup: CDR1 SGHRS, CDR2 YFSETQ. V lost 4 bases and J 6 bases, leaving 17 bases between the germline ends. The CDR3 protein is CASSLGDSPLEQYF. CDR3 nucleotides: TGCGCCAGCAGCCTGGGGGACTCCCCGCTCGAGCAGTACTTC.

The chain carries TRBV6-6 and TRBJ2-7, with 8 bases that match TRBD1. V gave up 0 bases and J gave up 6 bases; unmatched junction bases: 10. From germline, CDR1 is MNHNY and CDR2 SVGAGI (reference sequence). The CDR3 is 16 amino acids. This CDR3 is CASSYSSGTGEGEQYF. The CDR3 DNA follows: TGTGCCAGCAGTTACTCCTCCGGGACAGGAGAAGGCGAGCAGTACTTC.

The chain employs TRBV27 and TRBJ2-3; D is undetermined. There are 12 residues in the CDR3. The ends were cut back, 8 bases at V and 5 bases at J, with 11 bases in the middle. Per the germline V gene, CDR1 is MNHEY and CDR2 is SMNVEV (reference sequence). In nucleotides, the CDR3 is TGTGCCAGCGGCCCTGTTGGAGATACGCAGTATTTT. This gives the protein CASGPVGDTQYF.

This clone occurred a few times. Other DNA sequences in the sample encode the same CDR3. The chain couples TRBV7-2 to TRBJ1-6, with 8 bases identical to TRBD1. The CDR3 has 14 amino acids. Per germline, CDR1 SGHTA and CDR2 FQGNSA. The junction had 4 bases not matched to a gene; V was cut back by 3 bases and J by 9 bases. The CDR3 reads CASSFGTGPSPLHF. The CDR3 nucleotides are TGTGCCAGCAGCTTTGGGACAGGCCCTTCACCCCTCCACTTT.

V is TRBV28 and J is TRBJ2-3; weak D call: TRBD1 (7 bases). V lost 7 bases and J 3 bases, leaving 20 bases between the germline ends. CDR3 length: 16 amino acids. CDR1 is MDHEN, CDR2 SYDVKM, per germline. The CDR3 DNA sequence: TGTGCCAGCACCACCCGTGGGGCAGGGGGGACAGATACGCAGTATTTT. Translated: CASTTRGAGGTDTQYF.

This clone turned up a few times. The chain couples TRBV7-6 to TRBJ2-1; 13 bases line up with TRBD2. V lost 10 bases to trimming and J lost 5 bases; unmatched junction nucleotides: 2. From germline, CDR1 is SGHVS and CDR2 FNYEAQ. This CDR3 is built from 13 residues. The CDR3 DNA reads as TGTGCCACGGGACTAGCGGGACACAATGAGCAGTTCTTC. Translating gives CATGLAGHNEQFF.

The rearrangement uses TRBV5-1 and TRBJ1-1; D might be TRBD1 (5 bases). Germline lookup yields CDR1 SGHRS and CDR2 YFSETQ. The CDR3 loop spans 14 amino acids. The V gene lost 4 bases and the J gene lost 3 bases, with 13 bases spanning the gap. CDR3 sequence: CASSKAQGYTEAFF. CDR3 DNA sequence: TGCGCCAGCAGCAAGGCCCAGGGTTACACTGAAGCTTTCTTT.